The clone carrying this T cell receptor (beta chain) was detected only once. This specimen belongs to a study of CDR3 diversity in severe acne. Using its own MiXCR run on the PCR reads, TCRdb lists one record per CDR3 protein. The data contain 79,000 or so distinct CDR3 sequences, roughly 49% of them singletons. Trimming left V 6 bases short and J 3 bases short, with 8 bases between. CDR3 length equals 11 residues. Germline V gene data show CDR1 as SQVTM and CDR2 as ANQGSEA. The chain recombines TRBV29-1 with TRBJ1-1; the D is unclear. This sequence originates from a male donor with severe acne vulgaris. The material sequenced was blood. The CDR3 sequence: CSVGRDTEAFF. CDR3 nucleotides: TGCAGCGTGGGGAGGGACACTGAAGCTTTCTTT.